This paragraph reports one T cell receptor beta chain. The antigen remains unidentified. This record comes from a study of T cells after yellow fever vaccination. Study-level background: It was SMART-Seq v4 Ultra Low Input that prepared the fractions with low cell numbers.

The V segment lost 4 bases and the J segment 4 bases; nucleotides outside the gene matches: 12. Germline loops: CDR1 SGDLS, CDR2 YYNGEE. This CDR3 has 17 amino acids. The TCR cDNA carried a universal primer site and UMIs from 5'RACE template switching. Via MiXCR, TCRdb re-called the 5' RACE reads, giving one row per CDR3 protein. The sample includes about 74,000 distinct CDR3 sequences, about 6.6% of them seen just once. Study conclusions and caveats: A limited proportion of clonotypes was detected within both the CD4 and CD8 compartments.

Source: CD8+ T cells sorted from PBMCs, taken more than 4 days after the first yellow fever vaccination. This TCR came from a man younger than 30 who received the YFV17D yellow fever vaccine. The rearrangement joins TRBV9 to TRBJ2-5, with 11 bases that match TRBD2. The CDR3 is CASSSGTSGSHGETQYF. The CDR3 nucleotides are TGTGCCAGCAGCTCCGGGACTAGCGGTTCCCATGGAGAGACCCAGTACTTC.